The 20 T cell receptor beta chains in this list originate from one sample, sequenced in a study of molecular identifiers for immune sequencing clone quantification. TCRdb redid the calling of the PCR reads with MiXCR, one entry per CDR3 protein. This table holds about 97,000 distinct CDR3 sequences, around 30% found once. Sequencing used naive CD8+ T cells from blood, with Jurkat cell RNA spiked in. The subset was: FACS-sorted CD8+CD4-CCR7+CD45RA+ naive T cells. These receptors all come from a human donor in good health. Some libraries in this study had Jurkat cell RNA spiked in.

Of note for this clonotype: A junction end diverges from the germline sequence, so it may reflect a read error. The V and J genes are TRBV27 and TRBJ2-7; 10 bases map to TRBD2. The CDR3 consists of 14 residues. Germline V gives CDR1 MNHEY, CDR2 SMNVEV (reference sequence). The CDR3 bases are TGTGGCAGCATGGGAGCGGGGGGGATCTACGAGCAGTACTTC. Its translation is CGSMGAGGIYEQYF.

This clonotype appeared many times. The chain employs TRBV6-5 and TRBJ1-5, with D perhaps TRBD1 (5 bases). Trimming pared 2 bases from V and 6 bases from J, leaving 8 bases between. The CDR3 is 13 amino acids. The germline gives CDR1 MNHEY, CDR2 SVGAGI. The CDR3 reads CASSYGGSQPQHF. CDR3 nucleotides: TGTGCCAGCAGTTACGGGGGATCTCAGCCCCAGCATTTT.

The chain joins TRBV27 to TRBJ2-2; D might be TRBD1 (6 bases). This CDR3 has 16 amino acids. Between the trimmed V and J ends, which lost 4 bases and 0 bases, there was a span of 12 bases. CDR1 MNHEY and CDR2 SMNVEV come from the germline V gene (reference sequence). The DNA of the CDR3 is TGTGCCAGCAGTTCCGTGGACAGTCCGAACACCGGGGAGCTGTTTTTT. This gives the protein CASSSVDSPNTGELFF.

J is TRBJ2-1 and V is TRBV11-2; D is unclear. V lost 5 bases and J 5 bases, leaving 10 bases between the germline ends. The germline V gene has CDR1 SGHAT and CDR2 FQNNGV. The CDR3 covers 13 residues. The CDR3: CASSTALHNEQFF. The CDR3 bases are TGTGCCAGCAGCACCGCCCTACACAATGAGCAGTTCTTC.

The J gene is TRBJ2-1, the V gene TRBV20-1; TRBD2 matches 7 bases. The CDR3 is 14 residues long. Germline V gives CDR1 DFQATT, CDR2 SNEGSKA (reference sequence). With V trimmed by 6 bases and J by 4 bases, 9 bases remained unmatched. The CDR3 loop is CSAGLAGAYNEQFF. The DNA for the CDR3 is TGCAGTGCCGGACTTGCGGGAGCTTACAATGAGCAGTTCTTC.

Note on this clonotype: This may come from a read error, since a much larger clone is one base off. The chain carries TRBV7-2 and TRBJ2-2, with 7 nucleotides matching TRBD2. The germline V gene has CDR1 SGHTA and CDR2 FQGNSA. This CDR3 region has 13 residues. In nucleotides, the CDR3 is TGTGCCAGCAACTTAGCGGGCGGAGTGGAGCTGTTTTTT. Protein sequence: CASNLAGGVELFF.

At least ten counts were recorded for this clonotype. The gene calls are TRBV4-1 and TRBJ2-3, with D uncertain. CDR3 length equals 16 residues. Trimming left V 1 base short and J 2 bases short, with 13 bases between. CDR1 and CDR2 (germline): MGHRA, YSYEKL. The CDR3 sequence is CASSQVSPEFTDTQYF. The CDR3 DNA reads TGCGCCAGCAGCCAAGTGAGTCCAGAGTTCACAGATACGCAGTATTTT.

This clonotype was recorded only once. At one of its ends the junction is not consistent with the germline gene, which may arise from a read error. V gene TRBV29-1 combines with J gene TRBJ2-7; TRBD1 aligns across 9 bases. The CDR3 spans 17 residues. Germline-derived CDR1 and CDR2 are SQVTM and ANQGSEA. This CDR3 is CSDEEVGTGKFSYEQYF. The DNA for the CDR3 is TGCAGCGATGAAGAAGTCGGGACAGGGAAATTTTCCTACGAGCAGTACTTC.

This clonotype came up a few times. This chain connects TRBV19 to TRBJ2-5, with TRBD1 identical over 8 bases. This CDR3 spans 16 amino acids. The ends lost 1 base at V and 1 base at J; junction bases unmatched: 5. Germline lookup yields CDR1 LNHDA and CDR2 SQIVND (reference sequence). CDR3 in DNA: TGTGCCAGTAGTATAGTTTCAGGGGGCCCCCAAGAGACCCAGTACTTC. Encoded protein: CASSIVSGGPQETQYF.

This clonotype was seen only a few times. The chain uses TRBV18 and TRBJ1-4; 7 bases are shared with TRBD1. V was clipped by 0 bases and J by 7 bases; unmatched bases: 5. The CDR3 spans 15 residues. The germline gives CDR1 KGHSH, CDR2 LQKENI. This chain's CDR3 is CASSPPDRDREKLFF. In DNA form, the CDR3 reads TGTGCCAGCTCACCACCTGACAGGGATCGTGAAAAACTGTTTTTT.

On this clonotype: A much larger clone differs from this one at a single base, so this may be a read error. The CDR3 does not end in the conserved phenylalanine or tryptophan, so this is likely a read error. J is TRBJ1-1 and V is TRBV20-1; no reliable D call. The CDR3 totals 13 residues. The V end was cut by 3 bases, the J end by 3 bases, with 11 bases between. Germline V gene lookup returns CDR1 DFQATT and CDR2 SNEGSKA (reference sequence). The CDR3 region is CSARGLDYTEAFY. In DNA, the CDR3 is TGCAGTGCTAGGGGATTGGATTACACTGAAGCTTTCTAT.

This clonotype showed up just once. This may stem from a read error, because a much larger clone lies one nucleotide away. The V gene is TRBV28, the J gene TRBJ1-6; 7 nucleotides match TRBD1. The CDR3 spans 15 residues. Unmatched junction bases numbered 9, after V lost 8 bases and J lost 5 bases. Germline V lookup: CDR1 MDHEN, CDR2 SYDVKM. DNA for the CDR3: TGTGCCAGCGGCTACCTTACAGGGGATAATTCACCCCTCCACTTT. Its translation: CASGYLTGDNSPLHF.

At least ten counts were recorded for this clonotype. The rearrangement links TRBV24-1 to TRBJ2-5; D unclear. CDR3 length: 12 amino acids. Germline-derived CDR1 and CDR2 are KGHDR and SFDVKD. Trimming removed 4 bases at V and 6 bases at J, with 8 bases between. For the CDR3, the DNA is TGTGCCACCAGTGAGGGTAGCCAGACCCAGTACTTC. Protein sequence: CATSEGSQTQYF.

This clonotype has a single count. The chain links TRBV4-1 to TRBJ2-7, with 10 bases lining up with TRBD1. Germline assignment: CDR1 MGHRA and CDR2 YSYEKL. CDR3 length: 16 amino acids. V lost 5 bases to trimming and J lost 6 bases; unmatched junction nucleotides: 13. CDR3 nucleotide sequence: TGCGCCAGCAGCGTTTATCCGGGACAGGGGCAGAGCGAGCAGTACTTC. Protein sequence: CASSVYPGQGQSEQYF.

This clonotype has just a few counts. The chain has TRBV28 and TRBJ2-5; 7 positions match TRBD1. Trimming took 0 bases from V and 2 from J; bases not matched to a gene: 0. The CDR3 totals 14 residues. The germline gives CDR1 MDHEN, CDR2 SYDVKM. This CDR3 reads CASSLWGQQETQYF. In DNA, the CDR3 is TGTGCCAGCAGTTTATGGGGACAGCAAGAGACCCAGTACTTC.

At least ten counts were recorded for this clonotype. The rearrangement links TRBV4-1 to TRBJ2-1; D could derive from TRBD1 or TRBD2 (6 bases each). V dropped 1 base and J dropped 9 bases, with 10 bases sitting between them. The V gene's germline CDR1 is MGHRA and CDR2 YSYEKL. This CDR3 has 13 amino acids. The chain's CDR3 is CASSQGRGSEQFF. In DNA, the CDR3 is TGCGCCAGCAGCCAAGGGAGGGGGAGTGAGCAGTTCTTC.

The J gene is TRBJ2-5, the V gene TRBV9; no firm D call. CDR1 and CDR2 from the germline V gene are SGDLS and YYNGEE. The CDR3 is 14 amino acids. Trimming pared 8 bases from V and 0 bases from J, leaving 14 bases between. The CDR3 nucleotides are TGTGCCAGAACCGAGGTTGTAAACCAAGAGACCCAGTACTTC. Translating it yields CARTEVVNQETQYF.

The table lists this clonotype with a few counts. The conserved closing phenylalanine or tryptophan is absent in this CDR3, likely reflecting a read error. The rearrangement joins TRBV6-2 or TRBV6-3 to TRBJ1-1, with D unclear. In germline, CDR1 is MNHEY, CDR2 SVGEGT. The CDR3 consists of 13 residues. V lost 7 bases to trimming and J lost 0 bases, with 9 bases between them. CDR3: CASTDVMNTEAFY. In DNA form, the CDR3 reads TGTGCCAGCACCGATGTCATGAACACTGAAGCTTTCTAT.

This rearrangement joins TRBV6-5 to TRBJ2-5; D is possibly TRBD2 (6 bases). This CDR3 spans 15 amino acids. Trimming removed 2 bases at V and 5 bases at J, with 15 bases between. In germline, CDR1 is MNHEY, CDR2 SVGAGI. The CDR3 reads CASSYPTGVEETQYF. The CDR3 coding sequence is TGTGCCAGCAGTTACCCCACGGGAGTGGAGGAGACCCAGTACTTC.

The CDR3 sequence: CASGGGVDSYEQYF. CDR3 coding DNA: TGTGCCAGTGGTGGCGGGGTAGATTCCTACGAGCAGTACTTC. The J gene is TRBJ2-7, the V gene TRBV6-2 or TRBV6-3, with a tentative D call TRBD2 (6 bases). Trimming stripped 9 bases from V and 1 base from J, with 16 bases between. Germline V gene sequence: CDR1 MNHEY, CDR2 SVGEGT. The CDR3 runs to 14 residues.